This T cell receptor (beta chain) was captured by sequencing in a study of cytomegalovirus exposure and HLA in healthy donors. Germline-derived CDR1 and CDR2 are SGHRS and YFSETQ. With 0 bases removed from V and 7 bases from J, the gap between germline ends came to 14 bases. The CDR3 spans 14 residues. This PCR relied on a set of 60 Vbeta primers and 13 Jbeta primers. Profiling relied on immunoSEQ multiplex PCR, and the TCRdb table lists in-frame clones only, not all of them. The sample consists of approximately 130,000 clones, approximately 80% of them appearing once. V and J are TRBV5-1 and TRBJ2-7, with TRBD2 as a possible D gene (5 bases). The TCR comes from a female donor in good health and CMV-seropositive. The sample comprised PBMCs. CDR3 bases: TGCGCCAGCAGCTTGGGTGGGAGTATGGTGGAGCAGTACTTC. It is translated as CASSLGGSMVEQYF. Full variable domain (remainder filled in from reference TRBV5-1 and TRBJ2-7): KAGVTQTPRYLIKTRGQQVTLSCSPISGHRSVSWYQQTPGQGLQFLFEYFSETQRNKGNFPGRFSGRQFSNSRSEMNVSTLELGDSALYLCASSLGGSMVEQYFGPGTRLTVT.